Shown below are 14 T cell receptor beta chains from a single sample sequenced in a study of T cell responses to AZD1222 COVID-19 vaccine. Repertoires were generated with immunoSEQ multiplex PCR, while TCRdb's copy carries only in-frame clones and drops some. The sample has 95,000 to 150,000 clones; 92% are singletons. Sequenced material: peripheral blood, taken on day 0 of AZD1222 vaccination. These receptors all come from an adult in good health.

V gene TRBV18 combines with J gene TRBJ1-2; the D gene is possibly TRBD1 (5 bases). Trimming shortened V by 3 bases and J by 2 bases, and 16 bases separated the two germline ends. CDR3 length: 16 amino acids. Looked up from germline, CDR1 is KGHSH and CDR2 is LQKENI. The CDR3 nucleotides read TGTGCCAGCTCACCTCTCGTGTCACAGGAGAACTATGGCTACACCTTC. Protein: CASSPLVSQENYGYTF.

The rearrangement links TRBV27 to TRBJ1-4; 9 positions match TRBD1. The CDR3 extends over 16 amino acids. Germline assignment: CDR1 MNHEY and CDR2 SMNVEV (reference sequence). The trim removed 3 bases at V and 10 bases at J, leaving 12 bases unmatched. The CDR3 nucleotides read TGTGCCAGCAGTTTGATGGACAGGGGAAAGATCGGAAAACTGTTTTTT. It yields the protein CASSLMDRGKIGKLFF.

V is TRBV5-4 and J is TRBJ2-3, with 9 nucleotides matching TRBD2. V shed 4 bases and J 1 base; nucleotides not matched to a gene: 1. This CDR3 has 14 amino acids. Germline CDR1 is SGHNT and CDR2 is YYREEE (reference sequence). In nucleotides, the CDR3 is TGTGCCAGCAGCCGGACTAGCGGCACAGATACGCAGTATTTT. This codes for CASSRTSGTDTQYF.

The chain recombines TRBV19 with TRBJ2-5; either TRBD1 or TRBD2 may supply D (5 bases each). The CDR3 is 14 residues long. Per the germline V gene, CDR1 is LNHDA and CDR2 is SQIVND (reference sequence). Between the trimmed V and J ends, which lost 4 bases and 4 bases, there was a span of 13 bases. CDR3 amino acids: CASSSIEGLETQYF. The CDR3 DNA sequence: TGTGCCAGTAGTAGTATTGAGGGGTTAGAGACCCAGTACTTC.

V usage is TRBV4-2 and J usage is TRBJ1-2; D uncertain. CDR1 LGHNA and CDR2 YNFKEQ come from the germline V gene. The CDR3 covers 14 residues. V was shortened by 0 bases and J by 10 bases, with 15 bases between the two germline ends. DNA of the CDR3: TGTGCCAGCAGCCAAGAGGGCCGGGCTGAGGTCTACACCTTC. Translation: CASSQEGRAEVYTF.

This clone appeared a single time. The gene calls are TRBV29-1 and TRBJ2-7; TRBD2 is a possible D gene (6 bases). Germline values: CDR1 SQVTM, CDR2 ANQGSEA. The V end lost 4 bases, the J end lost 5 bases, and 12 bases lay between the germline ends. The CDR3 covers 12 residues. CDR3 DNA: TGCAGCGTTGTCACTAGCCGAGACGAGCAGTACGTC. It specifies CSVVTSRDEQYV.

The V call is TRBV9, the J call TRBJ2-3; D call uncertain. Trimming removed 2 bases at V and 1 base at J, with 5 bases between. Looked up from germline, CDR1 is SGDLS and CDR2 is YYNGEE. This CDR3 region has 13 residues. CDR3 nucleotides: TGTGCCAGCAGCGTGGGCGGCACAGATACGCAGTATTTT. Its protein is CASSVGGTDTQYF.

This chain uses TRBV6-1 with TRBJ2-7; 10 bases align to TRBD2. V lost 0 bases to trimming and J lost 4 bases; unmatched junction nucleotides: 9. This CDR3 has 17 amino acids. The V gene's germline CDR1 is MNHNS and CDR2 SASEGT. CDR3 amino acids: CASSEARASGRGYEQYV. The DNA for the CDR3 is TGTGCCAGCAGTGAAGCTAGGGCTAGCGGGAGAGGATACGAGCAGTACGTC.

The chain uses TRBV5-1 and TRBJ2-1; D call uncertain. Germline V gives CDR1 SGHRS, CDR2 YFSETQ. V was pared by 1 base and J by 0 bases, with 2 bases between. The CDR3 is 13 amino acids. The CDR3, as DNA: TGCGCCAGCAGCTTGACCTCCTACAATGAGCAGTTCTTC. Translating it yields CASSLTSYNEQFF.

The CDR3 here is CASSAGIPGMYGYTF. The CDR3 region has the DNA TGTGCCAGCAGCGCCGGGATTCCAGGGATGTATGGCTACACCTTC. The V and J genes are TRBV5-4 and TRBJ1-2; TRBD1 is a possible D gene (5 bases). The CDR3 extends over 15 amino acids. Germline-derived CDR1 and CDR2 are SGHNT and YYREEE (reference sequence). V lost 4 bases and J 5 bases, leaving 18 bases between the germline ends.

The chain combines TRBV5-1 with TRBJ2-2, with 12 bases matching TRBD1. Germline CDR1 reads SGHRS; CDR2 reads YFSETQ. This CDR3 is 16 amino acids long. With V trimmed by 8 bases and J by 7 bases, 12 bases remained unmatched. CDR3 loop: CASSPGQGAIGGELFF. The DNA of the CDR3 is TGCGCCAGTAGCCCGGGACAGGGGGCAATCGGCGGGGAGCTGTTTTTT.

This chain uses TRBV5-8 with TRBJ1-2, with 7 bases aligning to TRBD1. Unmatched junction bases numbered 11, after V lost 6 bases and J lost 6 bases. The CDR3 covers 14 residues. The germline V gene has CDR1 SGHTS and CDR2 YDEGEE. The CDR3 loop is CASNSGQVRNGYTF. The CDR3 bases are TGTGCCAGCAACTCCGGACAGGTCAGGAATGGCTACACCTTC.

CDR3 sequence reads: CASSPGTGRTEAFF. CDR3 coding DNA: TGTGCCAGCTCACCAGGGACAGGGAGGACTGAAGCTTTCTTT. The chain employs TRBV18 and TRBJ1-1; the match to TRBD1 covers 9 bases. Per the germline V gene, CDR1 is KGHSH and CDR2 is LQKENI. The CDR3 has 14 amino acids. V dropped 2 bases and J dropped 5; count of bases not matched to a gene: 3.

The chain has TRBV5-5 and TRBJ1-1; 7 nucleotides line up with TRBD1. The CDR3 spans 13 residues. J was trimmed by 8 bases and V by 4 bases; bases with no gene match: 8. The germline V gene has CDR1 SGHKS and CDR2 YYEKEE (reference sequence). The DNA for the CDR3 is TGTGCCAGCAGCGCAGGGACAGAGGGGGAAGCTTTCTTT. Translation gives CASSAGTEGEAFF. Full variable domain (rest looked up from reference TRBV5-5 and TRBJ1-1): DAGVTQSPTHLIKTRGQQVTLRCSPISGHKSVSWYQQVLGQGPQFIFQYYEKEERGRGNFPDRFSARQFPNYSSELNVNALLLGDSALYLCASSAGTEGEAFFGQGTRLTVV.